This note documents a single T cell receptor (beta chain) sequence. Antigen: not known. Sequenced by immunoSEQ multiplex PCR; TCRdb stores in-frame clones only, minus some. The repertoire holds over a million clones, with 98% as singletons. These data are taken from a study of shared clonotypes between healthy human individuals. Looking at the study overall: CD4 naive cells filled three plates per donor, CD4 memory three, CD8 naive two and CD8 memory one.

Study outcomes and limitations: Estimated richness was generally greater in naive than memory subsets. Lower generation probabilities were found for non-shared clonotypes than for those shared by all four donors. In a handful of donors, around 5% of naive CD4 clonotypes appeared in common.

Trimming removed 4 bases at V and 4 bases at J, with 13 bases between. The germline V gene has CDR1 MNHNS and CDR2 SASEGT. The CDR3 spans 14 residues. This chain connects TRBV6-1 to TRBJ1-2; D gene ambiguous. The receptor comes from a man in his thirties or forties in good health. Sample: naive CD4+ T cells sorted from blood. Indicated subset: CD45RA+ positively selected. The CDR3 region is CASSVEVPRYGYTF. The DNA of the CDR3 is TGTGCCAGCAGTGTGGAGGTACCCCGCTATGGCTACACCTTC.